This T cell receptor (beta chain) was sequenced for a study of Ad26.COV2.S vaccination and SARS-CoV-2 variants. Turning to this clone: Its specificity is not known.

Data came from immunoSEQ multiplex PCR; TCRdb stores just in-frame clones and leaves some out. The profile shows roughly 460,000 clones, 89% of them singletons. Noted treatment: 15 to 20 received Ad26.COV2.S at low or high dose, single or two shots; 5 received placebo; per-sample allocation not given. Specimens were obtained on day 63 following the first vaccine or placebo injection. Study-level results: Those who received vaccine or placebo ended up with similar non-spike TCR breadth.

This sequence was found in a person aged 18-60 years who received the Ad26.COV2.S COVID-19 vaccine or a placebo. The specimen was peripheral blood, collected in a trial of Ad26.COV2.S vaccine versus placebo.

The CDR3 nucleotides read TGCAGCGAAGGACAGTCCCAAGAGACCCAGTACTTC. As protein: CSEGQSQETQYF. This rearrangement joins TRBV29-1 to TRBJ2-5, with D perhaps TRBD1 (6 bases). The length of the CDR3 is 12 residues. Deletions cut 7 bases from V and 1 base from J, with 10 bases between. The germline CDR1 and CDR2 sequences are SQVTM and ANQGSEA.